This entry is about one TCR beta chain. What it binds is unknown. Genomic DNA was the PCR template. Amplification of the beta chain CDR3 used 30 forward and 13 reverse multiplex primers. TCRdb re-called the multiplex PCR reads with MiXCR, one entry per CDR3 protein. The data hold more than 250,000 distinct CDR3 sequences, with more than 45% observed a single time. The data originate from a study of type 1 and type 2 diabetes patients. Study-wide findings and caveats: Both CD4+ and CD8+ type 2 diabetes repertoires showed significantly higher diversity than type 1. A median of one highly-expanded CD4+ clone, covering 3% to 4.5% of reads, occurred in type 2 diabetes.

Each participant gave about 10 milliliters of peripheral blood. The germline CDR1 and CDR2 sequences are SQVTM and ANQGSEA. V lost 6 bases and J 0 bases, leaving 9 bases between the germline ends. This CDR3 spans 13 amino acids. The chain uses TRBV29-1 and TRBJ1-3; D is ambiguous. This sequence was found in a man between 18 and 35 years old with type 2 diabetes. Source material: peripheral blood mononuclear cells (PBMCs). CDR3 coding DNA: TGCAGCGTAGCCTCGAACTCTGGAAACACCATATATTTT. It encodes CSVASNSGNTIYF.